This T cell receptor (beta chain) was recorded in a study of cytomegalovirus exposure and HLA in healthy donors. The PCR had 60 Vbeta and 13 Jbeta primers. Sequencing was performed with immunoSEQ multiplex PCR; in TCRdb, only in-frame clones are kept and a portion is missing. The repertoire holds 90,000 to 120,000 clones, with about 81% as singletons. Germline CDR1 is SGHRS and CDR2 is YFSETQ. V was pared by 3 bases and J by 0 bases, with 12 bases between. The CDR3 is made up of 15 amino acids. Study-wide findings and caveats: Later analysis demonstrated an association between a missense DCLRE1C variant and TCR beta V- and J-gene trimming. Earlier analysis yielded a pattern in which most TCR beta V segments were productive about 90% or about 30% of the time.

There are a few counts of this clone. The antigen remains undetermined. The specimen was PBMCs. J is TRBJ1-1 and V is TRBV5-1, with D perhaps matching TRBD1 (6 bases). This TCR was recovered from a man aged 30-40 years in good health and CMV-seropositive. The CDR3 region has the DNA TGCGCCAGCAGCTACGGACAGAGCATGAACACTGAAGCTTTCTTT. Translating it yields CASSYGQSMNTEAFF.